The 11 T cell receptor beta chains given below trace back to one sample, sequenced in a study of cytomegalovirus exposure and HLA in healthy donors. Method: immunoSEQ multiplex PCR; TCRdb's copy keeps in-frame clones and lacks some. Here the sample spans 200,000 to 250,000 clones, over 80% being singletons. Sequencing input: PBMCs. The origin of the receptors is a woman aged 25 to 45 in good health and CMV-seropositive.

The CDR3: CASSRGGTYEQYF. Here the CDR3 DNA reads TGTGCCAGCAGTAGGGGTGGAACCTACGAGCAGTACTTC. The V and J genes are TRBV6-5 and TRBJ2-7; tentative D call: TRBD1 (5 bases). Germline loops: CDR1 MNHEY, CDR2 SVGAGI. There are 13 residues in the CDR3. V was trimmed by 5 bases and J by 2 bases, leaving 10 bases between them.

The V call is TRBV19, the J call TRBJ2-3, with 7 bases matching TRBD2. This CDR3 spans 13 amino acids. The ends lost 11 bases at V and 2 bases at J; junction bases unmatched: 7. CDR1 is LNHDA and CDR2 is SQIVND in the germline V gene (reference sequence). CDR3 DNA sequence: TGTGCCGCCAGCGGGGTTACCACAGATACGCAGTATTTT. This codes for CAASGVTTDTQYF.

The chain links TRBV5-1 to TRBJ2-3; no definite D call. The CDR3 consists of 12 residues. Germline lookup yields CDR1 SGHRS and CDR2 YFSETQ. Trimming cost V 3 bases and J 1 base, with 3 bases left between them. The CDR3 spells CASSWGTDTQYF. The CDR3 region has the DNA TGCGCCAGCAGCTGGGGCACAGATACGCAGTATTTT.

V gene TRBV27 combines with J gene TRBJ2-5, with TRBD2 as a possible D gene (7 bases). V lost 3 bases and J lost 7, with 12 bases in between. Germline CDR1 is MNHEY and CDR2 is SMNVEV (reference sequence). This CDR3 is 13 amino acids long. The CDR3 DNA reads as TGTGCCAGCAGTTTGCAGGGGAGGGGGACCCAGTACTTC. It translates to CASSLQGRGTQYF.

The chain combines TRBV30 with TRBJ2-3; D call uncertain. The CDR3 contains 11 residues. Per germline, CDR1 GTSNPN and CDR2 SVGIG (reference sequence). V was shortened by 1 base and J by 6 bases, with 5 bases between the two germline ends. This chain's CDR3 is CAWSGRDTQYF. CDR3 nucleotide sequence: TGTGCCTGGAGTGGAAGGGATACGCAGTATTTT.

The DNA of the CDR3 is TGCGCCAGCAGCTTCCGGGACGGCGACACTGAAGCTTTCTTT. It translates to CASSFRDGDTEAFF. V usage is TRBV5-1 and J usage is TRBJ1-1, with D maybe TRBD1 (5 bases). This CDR3 contains 14 residues. Germline V gives CDR1 SGHRS, CDR2 YFSETQ. V was pared by 2 bases and J by 3 bases, with 11 bases between. Based on the CDR3 plus reference TRBV5-1 and TRBJ1-1, the full variable domain is KAGVTQTPRYLIKTRGQQVTLSCSPISGHRSVSWYQQTPGQGLQFLFEYFSETQRNKGNFPGRFSGRQFSNSRSEMNVSTLELGDSALYLCASSFRDGDTEAFFGQGTRLTVV.

CDR3 DNA: TGTGCCAGCAGCGTAACGGGGGCGCGGAGAGATACGCAGTATTTT. It encodes CASSVTGARRDTQYF. The V call is TRBV9, the J call TRBJ2-3, with D perhaps TRBD1 or TRBD2 (6 bases each). The germline V gene encodes CDR1 SGDLS and CDR2 YYNGEE. Trimming shortened V by 1 base and J by 5 bases, and 14 bases separated the two germline ends. This CDR3 comprises 15 residues.

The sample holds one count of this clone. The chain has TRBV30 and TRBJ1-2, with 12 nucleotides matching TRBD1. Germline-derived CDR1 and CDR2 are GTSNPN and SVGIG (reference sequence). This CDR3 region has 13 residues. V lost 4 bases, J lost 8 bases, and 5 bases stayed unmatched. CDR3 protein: CAWTGQGARGYTF. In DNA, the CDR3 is TGTGCCTGGACGGGACAGGGGGCGAGAGGCTACACCTTC. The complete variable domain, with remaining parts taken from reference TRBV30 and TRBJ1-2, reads SQTIHQWPATLVQPVGSPLSLECTVEGTSNPNLYWYRQAAGRGLQLLFYSVGIGQISSEVPQNLSASRPQDRQFILSSKKLLLSDSGFYLCAWTGQGARGYTFGSGTRLTVV.

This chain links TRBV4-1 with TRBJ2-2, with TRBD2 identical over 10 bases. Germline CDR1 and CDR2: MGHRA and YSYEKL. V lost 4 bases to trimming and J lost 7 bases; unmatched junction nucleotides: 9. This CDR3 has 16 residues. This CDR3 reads CASSLVLAGSGGELFF. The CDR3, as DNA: TGCGCCAGCAGCCTAGTACTAGCGGGATCAGGCGGGGAGCTGTTTTTT.

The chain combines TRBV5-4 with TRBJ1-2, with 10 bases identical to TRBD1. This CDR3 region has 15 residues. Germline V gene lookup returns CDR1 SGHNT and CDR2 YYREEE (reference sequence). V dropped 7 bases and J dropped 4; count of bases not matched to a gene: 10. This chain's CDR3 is CASRDRGSLGYGYTF. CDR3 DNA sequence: TGTGCCAGCCGGGACAGGGGAAGTCTCGGCTATGGCTACACCTTC.

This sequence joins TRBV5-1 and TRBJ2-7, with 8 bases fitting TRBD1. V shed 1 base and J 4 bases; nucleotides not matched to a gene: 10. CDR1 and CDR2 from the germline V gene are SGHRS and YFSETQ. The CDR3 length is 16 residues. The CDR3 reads CASSLSGQGVSYEQYF. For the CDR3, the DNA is TGCGCCAGCAGCTTGTCCGGACAGGGCGTCTCGTACGAGCAGTACTTC.